This TCR beta chain was sequenced during a study of shared T cell receptors in the human thymus. TCRdb's table, derived via immunoSEQ multiplex PCR, lists solely in-frame clones and lacks some. The sample has about 400,000 clones; more than 85% are singletons. Sequences were obtained from thymocytes. The TCR sequence derives from a human donor.

The CDR3 sequence is CASSLILVVGGPDEQFF. The CDR3 nucleotides are TGTGCCAGCAGCTTAATTCTGGTGGTCGGGGGGCCCGATGAGCAGTTCTTC. This chain connects TRBV5-8 to TRBJ2-1, with D perhaps TRBD2 (7 bases). V was clipped by 2 bases and J by 8 bases, with 23 bases between them. The CDR3 spans 17 residues. Germline V gene lookup returns CDR1 SGHTS and CDR2 YDEGEE.